This T cell receptor beta chain was captured in a study of cytomegalovirus exposure and HLA in healthy donors. About the research overall: Genotyping of some 400 donors showed that around 81% belonged to the Caucasian-associated ancestry cluster.

The PCR ran on 60 Vbeta and 13 Jbeta primers. Clones were read by immunoSEQ multiplex PCR, and TCRdb kept only the in-frame ones, dropping some. The table includes tens of thousands of clones, about 70% detected once. Overall study findings and caveats: No immune exposure information besides CMV serostatus was available. HLA allele associations emerged for about 18,000 TCR beta sequences in a later analysis, at 0.05 false discovery rate. A classifier reportedly called cytomegalovirus status with high sensitivity and specificity.

CDR3 size: 16 residues. Germline V gene data show CDR1 as MDHEN and CDR2 as SYDVKM. Losses at the gene ends were 7 bases for V and 6 bases for J; bases not matched to a gene: 17. Concerning this clone: Its antigen is unknown.

The TCR originated in a woman aged 50 to 60 in good health and CMV-seropositive. Sequenced sample: PBMCs. V gene TRBV28 combines with J gene TRBJ1-2, with TRBD1 matching 7 bases. The CDR3 is CASTYFGGGVENGYTF. CDR3 DNA sequence: TGTGCCAGCACTTATTTCGGAGGGGGCGTAGAGAATGGCTACACCTTC.